This T cell receptor (beta chain) is from a study of blood T cell repertoires in COVID-19. Overall study context: The United States, Italy and Spain provided the acute and convalescent COVID-19 samples. The cDNA or gDNA used as material had been derived from T cells, B-cell-depleted T cells, or PBMCs.

CDR1 MNHEY and CDR2 SVGAGI come from the germline V gene. The CDR3 runs to 14 residues. The junction had 9 bases not matched to a gene; V was cut back by 8 bases and J by 2 bases. As handled by the study authors: Estimated nucleated cell counts came from reference gene primer amplification. Repertoires were generated with immunoSEQ multiplex PCR, while TCRdb's copy carries only in-frame clones and drops some. The V and J calls and the clone size are those of that table, but D and trimming were determined from the DNA. The sample has about 240,000 clones, 70% to 90% seen once. Sequencing was performed on peripheral blood. The J gene is TRBJ2-7, the V gene TRBV6-5; TRBD1 matches 7 bases. This TCR was sampled from a man in his forties or fifties with acute or convalescent COVID-19. In nucleotides, the CDR3 is TGTGCCAGCTTCCCCAGGGACAGAGCCTACGAGCAGTACTTC. It specifies CASFPRDRAYEQYF.